This T cell receptor beta chain comes out of a study of cytomegalovirus exposure and HLA in healthy donors. General observations from the study: TCR beta sequences numbering more than 15,000 were associated with HLA alleles at 0.05 false discovery rate in a later analysis. As was reported, the HLA-A and HLA-B alleles of most subjects were accurately predicted from TCR beta sequences. There was a cluster of highly shared sequence variants that was likely a sequencing artifact.

With 6 bases removed from V and 6 bases from J, the gap between germline ends came to 18 bases. The CDR3 length is 15 residues. Germline V CDR1 and CDR2: MDHEN, SYDVKM. PCR involved 60 Vbeta and 13 Jbeta primers. Sequencing used immunoSEQ multiplex PCR; TCRdb keeps in-frame clones, though not all of them. The sample contains about 150,000 clones, approximately 80% of which appear only once. This clone was observed a single time. Its matching antigen is unknown. This rearrangement joins TRBV28 to TRBJ2-1, with a possible D match to TRBD1 (5 bases). This clonotype originated in a man aged 35-49 years in good health and CMV-seropositive. The specimen sequenced was PBMCs. The CDR3 region is CASSPIYGQGNEQFF. The DNA of the CDR3 is TGTGCCAGCAGCCCCATATATGGGCAGGGCAATGAGCAGTTCTTC.